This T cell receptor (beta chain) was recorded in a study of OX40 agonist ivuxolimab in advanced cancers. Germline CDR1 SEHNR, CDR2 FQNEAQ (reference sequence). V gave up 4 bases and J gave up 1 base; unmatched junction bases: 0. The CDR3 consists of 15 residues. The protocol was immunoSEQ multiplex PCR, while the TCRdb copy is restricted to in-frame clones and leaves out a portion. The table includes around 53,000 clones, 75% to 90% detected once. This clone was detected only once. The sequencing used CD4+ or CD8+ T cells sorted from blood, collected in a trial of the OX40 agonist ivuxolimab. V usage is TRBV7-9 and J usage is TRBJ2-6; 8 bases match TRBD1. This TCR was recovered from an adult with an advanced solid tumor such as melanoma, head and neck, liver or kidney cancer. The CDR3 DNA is TGTGCCAGCAGCTGGACAGGGTCTGGGGCCAACGTCCTGACTTTC. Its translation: CASSWTGSGANVLTF.